The source of this TCR beta chain is a study of blood T cell repertoires in COVID-19. Whole-study context: From the United States, Italy and Spain came samples of acute and convalescent COVID-19. The analysed material was cDNA or gDNA that came from T cells, B-cell-depleted T cells, or PBMCs.

Clones were read by immunoSEQ multiplex PCR, and TCRdb kept only the in-frame ones, dropping some. The data show about 220,000 clones, 75% to 90% seen once. This CDR3 has 14 residues. CDR1 and CDR2 (germline): SGHRS, YFSETQ. With 2 bases removed from V and 4 bases from J, the gap between germline ends came to 9 bases. The sample holds a few counts of this clone. V and J are TRBV5-1 and TRBJ2-2; tentative D call: TRBD1 (6 bases). The origin of this receptor is a man aged 30 to 39 who had recovered from COVID-19. Sequencing was done on a sample of peripheral blood. The CDR3 spells CASSFTGPTGELFF. Here the CDR3 DNA reads TGCGCCAGCAGCTTTACAGGGCCCACCGGGGAGCTGTTTTTT.